This T cell receptor beta chain was recovered during a study of cytomegalovirus exposure and HLA in healthy donors. Donors were nominally healthy when sampled, though unrecorded immune exposures were likely. Trimming removed 3 bases from V and 2 bases from J, with 15 bases in between. The germline CDR1 and CDR2 sequences are SGHNT and YYREEE (reference sequence). The length of the CDR3 is 16 residues. In the PCR, 60 Vbeta and 13 Jbeta primers were used. Assay used: immunoSEQ multiplex PCR; TCRdb lists only in-frame clones, some missing. Here the sample spans 65,000 to 90,000 clones, around 86% being singletons.

The chain employs TRBV5-4 and TRBJ2-1; the D gene is possibly TRBD2 (7 bases). Source material: PBMCs. This receptor was obtained from a young woman in good health and CMV-seronegative. In DNA, the CDR3 is TGTGCCAGCAGCTCTCTAGGGGGGGTACCCTACAATGAGCAGTTCTTC. It codes for CASSSLGGVPYNEQFF.